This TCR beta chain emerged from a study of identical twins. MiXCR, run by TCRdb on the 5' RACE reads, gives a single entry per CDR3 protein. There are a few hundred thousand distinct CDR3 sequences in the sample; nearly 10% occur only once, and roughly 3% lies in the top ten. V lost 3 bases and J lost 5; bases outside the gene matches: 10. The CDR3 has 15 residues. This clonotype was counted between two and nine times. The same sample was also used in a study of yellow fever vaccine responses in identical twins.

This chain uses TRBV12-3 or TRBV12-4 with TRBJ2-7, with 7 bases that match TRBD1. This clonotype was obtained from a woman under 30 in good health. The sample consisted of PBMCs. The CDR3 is CASSFRDRVIDEQYF. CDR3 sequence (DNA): TGTGCCAGCAGTTTCCGCGACAGGGTTATAGACGAGCAGTACTTC.